This T cell receptor beta chain stems from a study of T cells after yellow fever vaccination. Study at large: SMART-Seq v4 Ultra Low Input prepared libraries from low-cell fractions. Study-level findings and limits: Weaker in magnitude, the secondary response showed a faster peak on day 5 versus 15. Most clones from primary vaccination were detected again post-booster (roughly 96% CD4, 88% CD8).

Germline loops: CDR1 SGHRS, CDR2 YFSETQ. This CDR3 is built from 15 residues. The ends lost 6 bases at V and 4 bases at J; junction bases unmatched: 10. The TCR cDNA carried a universal primer site and UMIs from 5'RACE template switching. TCRdb re-called the 5' RACE reads through MiXCR, storing one row per CDR3 protein. Counted here are more than 300,000 distinct CDR3 sequences, about 11% occurring once; the ten biggest clones make up 3% to 3.5%. This clonotype was detected ten times or more. Its specificity is unknown. The source material was CD4+ T cells sorted from PBMCs, sampled 45 days after the yellow fever booster vaccination. This clonotype was sampled from a man between 18 and 29 years old who received the YFV17D yellow fever vaccine. The chain uses TRBV5-1 and TRBJ2-3; 8 bases fit TRBD2. Written as DNA, the CDR3 is TGCGCCAGCAAAAAGGTCGGGGGGGGCCCAGATACGCAGTATTTT. Amino acids: CASKKVGGGPDTQYF.